The T cell receptor beta chain described here comes from a study of long-term antiretroviral therapy in people with HIV. Study-wide results and limits: Every time point showed a repertoire led by clones expanded before ART.

At survey level, the immunoSEQ assay was run in its v3.0 version. Method: immunoSEQ multiplex PCR; TCRdb's copy keeps in-frame clones and lacks some. Of 20,000 to 25,000 clones in the sample, around 81% were seen once. About this clone: Its antigen is not identified.

The receptor was isolated from a man aged 30 to 39 with HIV. The source was unsorted PBMCs, collected 1.5 years after starting antiretroviral therapy.

This CDR3 is CASSPAGGEGSTYNEQFF. CDR3 bases: TGTGCCAGCAGTCCTGCTGGGGGTGAAGGATCAACCTACAATGAGCAGTTCTTC. The genes are TRBV28 and TRBJ2-1; D is possibly TRBD1 or TRBD2 (5 bases each). The V gene lost 5 bases and the J gene lost 2 bases, with 22 bases spanning the gap. CDR3 length: 18 amino acids. Germline V lookup: CDR1 MDHEN, CDR2 SYDVKM.